The sequence of this T cell receptor beta chain was determined in a study of blood T cells in healthy people across ages. Study conclusions and caveats: The long-lived group displayed more naive CD4+ cells, plus higher diversity, than the aged donors did. Diversity was estimated from one million T cells, and these estimates were considered underestimates.

All donors came from Russia, were Caucasian and healthy, and spanned ages about 6 to 100. Germline trimming cut 7 bases from V and 5 bases from J; bases unmatched to any gene: 5. Germline V lookup: CDR1 SEHNR, CDR2 FQNEAQ (reference sequence). There are 14 residues in the CDR3. About this clonotype itself: Its cognate antigen is unknown.

Next came a second PCR, run for about 7 to 12 cycles, which used a sample-barcoded 5' primer along with a J-beta primer mix. One entry per CDR3 protein, called by TCRdb with MiXCR from the 5' RACE reads. The table has 850,000 to 950,000 distinct CDR3 sequences, under 35% seen once; the top ten hold around 16%. The sequence was obtained from an elderly woman in good health. Sequencing used blood. The V call is TRBV7-9, the J call TRBJ1-4; 9 positions match TRBD1. The CDR3 here is CASTRTGANEKLFF. CDR3 in DNA: TGTGCCAGCACCCGGACAGGGGCGAATGAAAAACTGTTTTTT.